This T cell receptor beta chain is drawn from a study of post-analysis software for immune sequencing data. This CDR3 is built from 17 residues. Germline V gene data show CDR1 as MGHRA and CDR2 as YSYEKL. V lost 0 bases and J lost 0, with 14 bases in between. Sequencing libraries made from TCR beta cDNA carried unique molecular identifiers. Once roughly 1 to 11 million T cells were used, approximately 470,000 cDNA molecules resulted. Each CDR3 protein is one row after TCRdb ran MiXCR on the PCR reads. The sample yields fewer than 850,000 distinct CDR3 sequences, 30% seen once. Broader study findings: Controls showed lower frequencies than patients for several TRBV segments, and TRBV5-6, TRBV5-1 and TRBV20-1 were among these.

This clonotype was found a few times. What it binds is unknown. This TCR was sampled from a girl aged 10 to 17 with multiple sclerosis. This chain connects TRBV4-1 to TRBJ1-2; D gene ambiguous. Material: blood. The CDR3 DNA reads as TGCGCCAGCAGCCAAGATCAATACAGTCTAGCTAACTATGGCTACACCTTC. Translating gives CASSQDQYSLANYGYTF.